This TCR beta chain stems from a study of blood T cell repertoires in COVID-19. CDR1 LNHDA and CDR2 SQIVND come from the germline V gene (reference sequence). The V end lost 8 bases, the J end lost 7 bases, and 11 bases lay between the germline ends. The CDR3 contains 12 residues. The data were produced by immunoSEQ multiplex PCR, yet TCRdb's version contains in-frame clones alone and is incomplete. Among 250,000 to 350,000 clones listed, roughly 86% were seen once. This study enrolled people aged roughly 18 to 90 from roughly 22 US geographic areas. Which cohort a participant joined came from the clinical history participants gave.

The sequenced sample consisted of PBMCs or T cells enriched from blood (not recorded which). The TCR comes from a woman between 25 and 40 years old who had recovered from COVID-19. The chain recombines TRBV19 with TRBJ1-4; D might be TRBD1 (6 bases). The DNA of the CDR3 is TGTGCCAGTCTAAGCAGGGGTGAAAAACTGTTTTTT. Amino acid sequence: CASLSRGEKLFF.